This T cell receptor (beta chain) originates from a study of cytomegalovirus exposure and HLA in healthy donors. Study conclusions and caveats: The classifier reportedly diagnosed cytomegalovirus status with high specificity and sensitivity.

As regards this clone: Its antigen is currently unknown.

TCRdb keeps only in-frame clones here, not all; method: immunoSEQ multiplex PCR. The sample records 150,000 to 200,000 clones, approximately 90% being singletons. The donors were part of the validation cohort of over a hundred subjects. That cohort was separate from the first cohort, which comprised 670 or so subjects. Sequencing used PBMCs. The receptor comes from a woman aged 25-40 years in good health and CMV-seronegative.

The CDR3, as DNA: TGTGCCAGCAGTTCGGCAGGGGTTATAGATGAGCAGTTCTTC. Its translation: CASSSAGVIDEQFF. The chain joins TRBV6-5 to TRBJ2-1; perhaps TRBD1 as D (6 bases). The CDR3 spans 14 residues. V lost 4 bases and J 8 bases, leaving 15 bases between the germline ends. Germline V gives CDR1 MNHEY, CDR2 SVGAGI.